This T cell receptor (beta chain) stems from a study of PD-1 blockade in classical Hodgkin lymphoma (TCRdb year 2020). With respect to the entire study: Nivolumab dosing was 3 mg/kg intravenously every 2 weeks, continuing until either disease progression or unacceptable toxicity. A peripheral blood immune signature of response to PD-1 blockade in classical Hodgkin lymphoma was defined using TCR beta sequencing and CyTOF.

The Qiagen DNeasy kit was used to extract genomic DNA both from unsorted PBMCs and from the negatively selected CD4+ and CD8+ fractions. TCR beta CDR3 regions were subjected to amplification by immunoSEQ multiplex PCR with primers that anneal to V and J segments. A synthetic immune receptor repertoire was used to minimize amplification bias, and any residual bias was removed computationally once sequencing was done. The study's own analysis went as follows. Custom Python scripts were used to quantify repertoire diversity as the Shannon entropy index. Unsorted, CD4+ and CD8+ repertoires were analyzed separately, except in combined analyses where CD4+ and CD8+ sequences were merged in silico. A clone was considered expanded if an increase in frequency of at least 2-fold after treatment relative to C1D1 was found, and a pseudocount of 0.5 was applied to clones undetected at baseline. Singleton clones were defined as clones with 0 or 1 copy at C1D1, and non-singleton clones were defined as clones with 2 or more copies. By matching protein sequences in sorted samples from the same patient, clones expanded in unsorted samples were annotated as CD4+, CD8+ or unknown. Wilcoxon tests were applied to paired samples to test diversity changes from C1D1 to C4D1. TCRdb took over this immuneACCESS table, retaining in-frame rearrangements with V and J assigned. Such tables are incomplete; in checked studies, under half of the missing clones stem from an unresolved V gene, and the remainder is unexplained. D and trimming were read from the DNA, whereas the V and J calls and clone size are those reported in that table. Recorded for this sample are about 100,000 clones; 89% of them occurred a single time. Roughly 21% of the sample is taken by the ten largest.

Comment on this clone: The antigen this receptor binds is unknown. Within one base of it there is no much larger clone, and no base qualities were kept.

The sample's time point label, decoded: cycle 2 day 1 (C2D1) of nivolumab. All trial patients had relapsed after autologous stem cell transplantation, with cohorts A, B and C differing in prior brentuximab vedotin exposure. The trial cohort included fewer than 65 patients with relapsed/refractory classical Hodgkin lymphoma, and each patient had a best overall response of complete response, partial response or progressive disease. In the multi-cohort phase II CheckMate 205 trial, trial patients received single-agent nivolumab. An independent review committee assessed best overall response by applying the 2007 International Working Group response criteria. PBMCs from the trial were collected at three points: immediately before nivolumab initiation (C1D1), and during therapy at cycle 2 day 1 and cycle 4 day 1. After peripheral blood was drawn into 8 mL Vacutainer Cell Preparation Tubes, PBMCs were isolated by centrifugation and then cryopreserved.

What the work shows at the level of the full study, not this receptor alone: By C4D1, a significant rise was seen in CD4+ TCR diversity but not in CD8+ TCR diversity (p=0.0027 vs p=0.16), and the rise was most apparent among complete responders (p=0.02). The study covered only a single clinical trial cohort, and the causes of the repertoire differences, possibly disease activity or prior therapy, were still not defined. Baseline TCR diversity was reported to be lower in newly diagnosed patients than in healthy donors and to be lower still in relapsed/refractory patients. Lower diversity was observed in patients in whom nivolumab was started less than 1 year after ASCT, and these patients were excluded from later analyses so that confounding by immune reconstitution would be avoided. Among trial patients, those achieving complete response had baseline diversity similar to that of newly diagnosed patients, while diversity was significantly lower in partial responders and progressors.

The germline V gene encodes CDR1 SNHLY and CDR2 FYNNEI. From cysteine to phenylalanine, the CDR3 is 14 amino acids long. The sequence is cut down to CDR3 DNA, 42 bases in frame from base 1. A distance of 19 bases separates the germline ends of V and J, which lose 6 bases and 10 bases respectively. The sequence derives from a human donor with classical Hodgkin lymphoma. This sequence uses TRBV2 and TRBJ1-5, with the D segment identity uncertain. The sequences come from peripheral blood mononuclear cells (PBMCs), collected before the second cycle of nivolumab. The CDR3 region: CASRIGEMNSPQHF. The DNA sequence is given as TGTGCCAGCAGGATTGGAGAGATGAACAGTCCCCAGCATTTT.